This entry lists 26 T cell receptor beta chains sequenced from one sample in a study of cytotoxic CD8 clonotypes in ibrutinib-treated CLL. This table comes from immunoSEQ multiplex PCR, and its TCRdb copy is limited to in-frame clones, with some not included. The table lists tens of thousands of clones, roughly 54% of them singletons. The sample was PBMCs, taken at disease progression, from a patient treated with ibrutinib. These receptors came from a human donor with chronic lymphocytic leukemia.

In nucleotides, the CDR3 is TGTGCCAGCAGCCCACCCACAGGCCGCAATCAGCCCCAGCATTTT. Its protein is CASSPPTGRNQPQHF. The chain employs TRBV5-8 and TRBJ1-5; D is possibly TRBD1 (5 bases). CDR3 length equals 15 residues. Germline V lookup: CDR1 SGHTS, CDR2 YDEGEE. Trimming removed 4 bases at V and 2 bases at J, with 13 bases between.

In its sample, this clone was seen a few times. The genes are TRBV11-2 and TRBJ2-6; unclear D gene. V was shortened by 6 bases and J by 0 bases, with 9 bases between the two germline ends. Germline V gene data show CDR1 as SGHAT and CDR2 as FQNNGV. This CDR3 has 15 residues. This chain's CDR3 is CASSPPASGANVLTF. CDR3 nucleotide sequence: TGTGCCAGCAGTCCACCCGCCTCTGGGGCCAACGTCCTGACTTTC.

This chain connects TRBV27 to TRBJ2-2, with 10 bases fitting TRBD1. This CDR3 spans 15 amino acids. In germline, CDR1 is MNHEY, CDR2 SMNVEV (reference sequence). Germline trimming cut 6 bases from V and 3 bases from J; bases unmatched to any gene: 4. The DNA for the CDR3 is TGTGCCAGCAGCCAGGGACAGGGGTACACCGGGGAGCTGTTTTTT. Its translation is CASSQGQGYTGELFF.

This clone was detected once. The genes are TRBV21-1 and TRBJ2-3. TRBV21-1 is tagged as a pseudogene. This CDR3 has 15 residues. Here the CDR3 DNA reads TGTGCCAGCAGCAAAGCGCTGCTGGGCACAGATACGCAGTATTTT. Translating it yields CASSKALLGTDTQYF.

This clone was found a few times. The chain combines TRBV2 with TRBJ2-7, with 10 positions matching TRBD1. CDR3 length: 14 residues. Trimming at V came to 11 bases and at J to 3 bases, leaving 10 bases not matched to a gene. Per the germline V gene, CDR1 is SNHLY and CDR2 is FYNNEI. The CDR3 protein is CAVDSGTGVYEQYF. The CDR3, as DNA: TGTGCCGTCGATTCCGGGACAGGGGTCTACGAGCAGTACTTC.

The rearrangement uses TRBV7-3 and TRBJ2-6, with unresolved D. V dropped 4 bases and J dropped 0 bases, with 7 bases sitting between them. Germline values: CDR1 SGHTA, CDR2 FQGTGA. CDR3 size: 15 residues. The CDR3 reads CASSYQSSGANVLTF. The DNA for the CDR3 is TGTGCCAGCAGCTATCAAAGCTCTGGGGCCAACGTCCTGACTTTC.

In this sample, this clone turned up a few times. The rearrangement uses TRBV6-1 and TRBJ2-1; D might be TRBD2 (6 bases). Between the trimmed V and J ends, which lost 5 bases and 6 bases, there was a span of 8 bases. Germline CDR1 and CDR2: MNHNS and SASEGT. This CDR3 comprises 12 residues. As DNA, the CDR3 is TGTGCCAGCAGTTTACTAGCCAATGAGCAGTTCTTC. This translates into CASSLLANEQFF.

CDR3 loop: CASSLMGANVLTF. CDR3 nucleotides: TGTGCCAGCAGCCTGATGGGGGCCAACGTCCTGACTTTC. The chain employs TRBV28 and TRBJ2-6; D not resolved. Per the germline V gene, CDR1 is MDHEN and CDR2 is SYDVKM. The CDR3 is 13 amino acids. Trimming took off 6 bases at V and 4 bases at J, with 7 bases between the two ends.

The CDR3 coding sequence is TGCGCCAGCAGCTGGGGGGTGGACACTGAAGCTTTCTTT. Amino acids: CASSWGVDTEAFF. The chain couples TRBV5-1 to TRBJ1-1; a possible D gene is TRBD1 (5 bases). The CDR3 is made up of 13 amino acids. The V and J ends lost 3 bases and 3 bases respectively, with 9 bases between them. Germline-derived CDR1 and CDR2 are SGHRS and YFSETQ.

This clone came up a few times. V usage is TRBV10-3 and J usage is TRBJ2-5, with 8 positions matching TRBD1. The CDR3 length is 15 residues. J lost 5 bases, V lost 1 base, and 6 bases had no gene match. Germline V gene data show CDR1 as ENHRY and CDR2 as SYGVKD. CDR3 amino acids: CAISEFSGGGETQYF. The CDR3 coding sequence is TGTGCCATCAGTGAGTTTTCAGGGGGCGGTGAGACCCAGTACTTC.

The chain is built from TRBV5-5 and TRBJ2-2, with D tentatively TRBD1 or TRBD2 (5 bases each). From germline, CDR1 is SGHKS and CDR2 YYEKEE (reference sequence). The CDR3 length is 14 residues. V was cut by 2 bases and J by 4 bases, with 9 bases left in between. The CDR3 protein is CASSLAGTTGELFF. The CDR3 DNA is TGTGCCAGCAGCTTAGCAGGGACCACCGGGGAGCTGTTTTTT.

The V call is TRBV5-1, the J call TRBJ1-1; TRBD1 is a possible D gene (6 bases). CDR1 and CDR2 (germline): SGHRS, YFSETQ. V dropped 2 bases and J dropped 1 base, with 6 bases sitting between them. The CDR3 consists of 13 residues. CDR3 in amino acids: CASSLQGNTEAFF. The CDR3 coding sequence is TGCGCCAGCAGCTTACAGGGGAACACTGAAGCTTTCTTT.

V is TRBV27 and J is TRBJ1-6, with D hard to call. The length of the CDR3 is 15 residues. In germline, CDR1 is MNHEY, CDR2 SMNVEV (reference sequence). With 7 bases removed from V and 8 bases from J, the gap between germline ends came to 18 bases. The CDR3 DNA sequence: TGTGCCAGCACCTCCCATGTCGGGTTACATTCACCCCTCCACTTT. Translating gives CASTSHVGLHSPLHF.

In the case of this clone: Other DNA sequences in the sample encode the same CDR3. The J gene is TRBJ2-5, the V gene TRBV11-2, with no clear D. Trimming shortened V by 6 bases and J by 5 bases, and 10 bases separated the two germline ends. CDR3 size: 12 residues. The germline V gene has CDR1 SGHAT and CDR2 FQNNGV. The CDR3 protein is CASSLGRETQYF. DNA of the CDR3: TGTGCCAGCAGTTTGGGTAGGGAGACCCAGTACTTC.

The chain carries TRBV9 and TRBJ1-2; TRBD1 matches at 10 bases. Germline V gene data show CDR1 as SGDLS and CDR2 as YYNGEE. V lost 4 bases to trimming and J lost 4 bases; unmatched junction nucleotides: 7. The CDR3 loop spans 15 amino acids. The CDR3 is CASSLGQGVAYGYTF. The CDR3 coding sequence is TGTGCCAGCAGCCTAGGACAGGGGGTGGCCTATGGCTACACCTTC. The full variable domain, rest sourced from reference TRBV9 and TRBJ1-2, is DSGVTQTPKHLITATGQRVTLRCSPRSGDLSVYWYQQSLDQGLQFLIQYYNGEERAKGNILERFSAQQFPDLHSELNLSSLELGDSALYFCASSLGQGVAYGYTFGSGTRLTVV.

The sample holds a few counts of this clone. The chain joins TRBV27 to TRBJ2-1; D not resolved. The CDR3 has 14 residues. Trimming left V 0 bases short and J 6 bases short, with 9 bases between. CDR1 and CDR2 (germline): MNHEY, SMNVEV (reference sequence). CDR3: CASSLSLLFNEQFF. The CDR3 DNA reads TGTGCCAGCAGTTTATCGCTTCTATTCAATGAGCAGTTCTTC.

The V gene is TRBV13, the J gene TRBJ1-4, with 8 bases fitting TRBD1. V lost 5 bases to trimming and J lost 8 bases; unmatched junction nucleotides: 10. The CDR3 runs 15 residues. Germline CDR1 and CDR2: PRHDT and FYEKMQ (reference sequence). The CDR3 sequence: CASSVVGTGGEKLFF. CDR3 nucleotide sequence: TGTGCCAGCAGCGTAGTGGGTACAGGGGGAGAAAAACTGTTTTTT. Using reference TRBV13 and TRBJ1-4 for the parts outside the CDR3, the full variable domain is AAGVIQSPRHLIKEKRETATLKCYPIPRHDTVYWYQQGPGQDPQFLISFYEKMQSDKGSIPDRFSAQQFSDYHSELNMSSLELGDSALYFCASSVVGTGGEKLFFGSGTQLSVL.

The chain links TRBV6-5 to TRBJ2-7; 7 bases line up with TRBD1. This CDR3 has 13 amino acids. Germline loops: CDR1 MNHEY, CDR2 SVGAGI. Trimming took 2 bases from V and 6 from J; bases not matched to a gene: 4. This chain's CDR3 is CASSYGTEGEQYF. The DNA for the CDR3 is TGTGCCAGCAGTTACGGGACAGAGGGCGAGCAGTACTTC.

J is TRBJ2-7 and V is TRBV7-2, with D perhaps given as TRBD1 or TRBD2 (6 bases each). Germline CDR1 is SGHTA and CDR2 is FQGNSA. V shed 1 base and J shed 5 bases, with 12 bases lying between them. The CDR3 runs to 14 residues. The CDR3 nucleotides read TGTGCCAGCAGCTTAGTGGGGGGCGGCCACGAGCAGTACTTC. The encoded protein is CASSLVGGGHEQYF. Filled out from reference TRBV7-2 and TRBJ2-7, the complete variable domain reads GAGVSQSPSNKVTEKGKDVELRCDPISGHTALYWYRQSLGQGLEFLIYFQGNSAPDKSGLPSDRFSAERTGGSVSTLTIQRTQQEDSAVYLCASSLVGGGHEQYFGPGTRLTVT.

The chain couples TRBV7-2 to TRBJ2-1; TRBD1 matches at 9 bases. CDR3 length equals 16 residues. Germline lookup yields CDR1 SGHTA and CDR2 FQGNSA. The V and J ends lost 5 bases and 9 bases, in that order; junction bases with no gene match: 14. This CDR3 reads CASSPRGQGLVSEQFF. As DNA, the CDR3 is TGTGCCAGCAGCCCCCGGGGACAGGGTCTCGTCAGTGAGCAGTTCTTC. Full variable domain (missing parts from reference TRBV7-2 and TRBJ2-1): GAGVSQSPSNKVTEKGKDVELRCDPISGHTALYWYRQSLGQGLEFLIYFQGNSAPDKSGLPSDRFSAERTGGSVSTLTIQRTQQEDSAVYLCASSPRGQGLVSEQFFGPGTRLTVL.

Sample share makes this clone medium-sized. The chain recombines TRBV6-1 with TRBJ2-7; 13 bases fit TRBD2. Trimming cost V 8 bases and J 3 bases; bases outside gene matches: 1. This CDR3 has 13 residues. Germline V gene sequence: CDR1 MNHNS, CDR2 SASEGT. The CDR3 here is CASGTSGVYEQYF. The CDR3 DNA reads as TGTGCCAGCGGGACTAGCGGGGTCTACGAGCAGTACTTC.

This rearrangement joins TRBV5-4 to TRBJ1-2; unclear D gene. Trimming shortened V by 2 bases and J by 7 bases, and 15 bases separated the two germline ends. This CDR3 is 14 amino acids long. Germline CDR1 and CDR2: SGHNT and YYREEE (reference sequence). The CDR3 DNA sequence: TGTGCCAGCAGCTTAGAGGGTTTGTACGGTGGCTACACCTTC. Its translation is CASSLEGLYGGYTF.

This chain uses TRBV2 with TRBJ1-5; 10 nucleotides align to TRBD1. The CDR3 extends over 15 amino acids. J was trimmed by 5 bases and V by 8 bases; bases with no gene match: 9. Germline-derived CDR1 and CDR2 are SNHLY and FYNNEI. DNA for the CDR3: TGTGCCAGCCATACCCTGGGACAGGGGTATCAGCCCCAGCATTTT. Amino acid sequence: CASHTLGQGYQPQHF.

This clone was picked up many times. The CDR3 bases are TGTGCCAGCAGCCAAGATTTTGGACAGGACCAAGAGACCCAGTACTTC. This sequence encodes CASSQDFGQDQETQYF. The chain employs TRBV4-2 and TRBJ2-5; TRBD1 aligns across 7 bases. V gave up 0 bases and J gave up 0 bases; unmatched junction bases: 4. The CDR3 contains 16 residues. CDR1 and CDR2 (germline): LGHNA, YNFKEQ.

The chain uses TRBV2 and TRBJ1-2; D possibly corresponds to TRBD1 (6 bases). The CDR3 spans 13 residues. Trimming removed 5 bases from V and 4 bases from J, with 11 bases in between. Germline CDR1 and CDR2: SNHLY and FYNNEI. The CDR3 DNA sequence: TGTGCCAGCAGTATACAGGGCCCCTATGGCTACACCTTC. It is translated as CASSIQGPYGYTF.

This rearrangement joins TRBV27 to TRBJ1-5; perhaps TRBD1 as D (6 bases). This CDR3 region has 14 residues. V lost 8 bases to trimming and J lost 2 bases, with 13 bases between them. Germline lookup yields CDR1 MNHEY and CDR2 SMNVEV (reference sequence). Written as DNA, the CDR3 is TGTGCCAGCGGGGGGGCAGGTGGCAATCAGCCCCAGCATTTT. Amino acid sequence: CASGGAGGNQPQHF.